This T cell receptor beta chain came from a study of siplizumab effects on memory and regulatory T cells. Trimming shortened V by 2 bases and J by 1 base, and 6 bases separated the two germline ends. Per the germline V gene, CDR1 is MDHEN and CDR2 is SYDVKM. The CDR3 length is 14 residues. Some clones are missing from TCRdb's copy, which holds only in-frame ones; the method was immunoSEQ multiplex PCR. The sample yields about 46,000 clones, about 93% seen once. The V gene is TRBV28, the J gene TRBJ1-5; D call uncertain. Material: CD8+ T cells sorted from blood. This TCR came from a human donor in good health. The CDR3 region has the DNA TGTGCCAGCAGTTTAGTAGGGAGCAATCAGCCCCAGCATTTT. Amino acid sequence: CASSLVGSNQPQHF.